The 8 T cell receptor beta chains in this list originate from one sample, sequenced in a study of T-cell memory formation after mild COVID-19. TCRdb recomputed calls from the 5' RACE reads with MiXCR, one row per CDR3 protein. The data show 85,000 to 120,000 distinct CDR3 sequences, with approximately 13% seen just once and under 30% held by the top ten. Sequencing was performed on PBMCs or a T cell subset sorted from them (not recorded which). These TCRs come from an adult woman who had mild COVID-19 (a few samples of this study predate the infection). Cell type and time point are not known.

This rearrangement joins TRBV4-1 to TRBJ2-7; D perhaps matches TRBD1 (6 bases). The CDR3 length is 16 residues. Germline V gene lookup returns CDR1 MGHRA and CDR2 YSYEKL. V was shortened by 0 bases and J by 9 bases, with 21 bases between the two germline ends. CDR3 DNA sequence: TGCGCCAGCAGCCAAGAGGTAGTACTGGGGCCAGGGGTGCAGTACTTC. Translating it yields CASSQEVVLGPGVQYF.

This clonotype is medium-sized in the sample. The rearrangement joins TRBV18 to TRBJ1-2; D is possibly TRBD1 (5 bases). Germline V CDR1 and CDR2: KGHSH, LQKENI. This CDR3 is built from 14 residues. V was shortened by 4 bases and J by 3 bases, with 12 bases between the two germline ends. CDR3 DNA sequence: TGTGCCAGCTCACACCCAGGGCGGGACTATGGCTACACCTTC. This encodes CASSHPGRDYGYTF. The full variable domain, in which reference TRBV18 and TRBJ1-2 provide the parts outside the CDR3, is NAGVMQNPRHLVRRRGQEARLRCSPMKGHSHVYWYRQLPEEGLKFMVYLQKENIIDESGMPKERFSAEFPKEGPSILRIQQVVRGDSAAYFCASSHPGRDYGYTFGSGTRLTVV.

This clonotype was counted only a few times. V and J are TRBV7-8 and TRBJ2-5; D uncertain. Trimming took 1 base from V and 2 from J, leaving 14 bases between them. Germline V gene lookup returns CDR1 SGHVS and CDR2 FQNEAQ. There are 16 residues in the CDR3. CDR3 coding DNA: TGTGCCAGCAGCTTAGGTGGGGTGGCGGTACAAGAGACCCAGTACTTC. Its translation is CASSLGGVAVQETQYF.

This clonotype was counted only a few times. The chain carries TRBV4-2 and TRBJ2-3; D may be TRBD1 or TRBD2 (5 bases each). Trimming took off 2 bases at V and 6 bases at J, with 24 bases between the two ends. The germline V gene encodes CDR1 LGHNA and CDR2 YNFKEQ. The CDR3 extends over 18 amino acids. CDR3 sequence: CASSQLSRDLIRVDTQYF. The DNA for the CDR3 is TGTGCCAGCAGCCAACTTAGCCGGGACCTCATAAGGGTGGATACGCAGTATTTT.

In DNA form, the CDR3 reads TGTGCCAGCAGTGACGAGGGTGAGCAGTTCTTC. This gives the protein CASSDEGEQFF. The chain employs TRBV6-2 or TRBV6-3 and TRBJ2-1, with D maybe TRBD2 (5 bases). V was pared by 5 bases and J by 9 bases, with 8 bases between. This CDR3 spans 11 amino acids. Per germline, CDR1 MNHEY and CDR2 SVGEGT.

A few counts support this clonotype. This chain connects TRBV7-9 to TRBJ1-1; possible D gene TRBD1, 5 bases. Trimming cost V 1 base and J 8 bases, with 11 bases left between them. In germline, CDR1 is SEHNR, CDR2 FQNEAQ (reference sequence). CDR3 size: 13 residues. The DNA for the CDR3 is TGTGCCAGCAGCTTAGTATCCAGGGAGGAAGCTTTCTTT. Translated, it gives CASSLVSREEAFF.

The chain carries TRBV20-1 and TRBJ2-5; 15 nucleotides align to TRBD2. The CDR3 runs 19 residues. With 1 base clipped from V and 1 base from J, the junction kept 10 bases outside the gene matches. The germline gives CDR1 DFQATT, CDR2 SNEGSKA (reference sequence). The CDR3 nucleotides are TGCAGTGCTAGAGGGGGAATGGGACTAGCGGGAGGTACCCAAGAGACCCAGTACTTC. It translates to CSARGGMGLAGGTQETQYF.

This clonotype appeared a few times. V is TRBV7-8 and J is TRBJ2-3; 16 positions match TRBD2. CDR1 is SGHVS, CDR2 FQNEAQ, per germline. V lost 5 bases to trimming and J lost 5 bases; unmatched junction nucleotides: 10. This CDR3 is built from 18 residues. CDR3 DNA sequence: TGTGCCAGCAGCAAATCCAAGGGACTAGCGGGAGGGGTAGATACGCAGTATTTT. It encodes CASSKSKGLAGGVDTQYF.